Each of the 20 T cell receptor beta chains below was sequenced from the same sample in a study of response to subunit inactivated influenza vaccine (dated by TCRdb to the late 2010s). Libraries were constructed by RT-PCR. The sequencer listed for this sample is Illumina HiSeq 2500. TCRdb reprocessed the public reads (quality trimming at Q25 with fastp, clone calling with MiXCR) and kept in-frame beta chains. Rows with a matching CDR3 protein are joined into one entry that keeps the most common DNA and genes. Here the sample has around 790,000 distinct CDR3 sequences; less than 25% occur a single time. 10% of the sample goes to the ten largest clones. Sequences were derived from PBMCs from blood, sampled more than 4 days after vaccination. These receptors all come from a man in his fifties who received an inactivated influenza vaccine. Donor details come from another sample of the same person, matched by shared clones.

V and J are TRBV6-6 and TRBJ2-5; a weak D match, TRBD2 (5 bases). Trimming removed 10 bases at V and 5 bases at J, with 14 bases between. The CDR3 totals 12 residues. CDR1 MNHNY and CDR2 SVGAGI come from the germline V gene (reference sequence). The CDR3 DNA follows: TGTGCCATCCGAGGGATCGAGGAGACCCAGTACTTC. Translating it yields CAIRGIEETQYF.

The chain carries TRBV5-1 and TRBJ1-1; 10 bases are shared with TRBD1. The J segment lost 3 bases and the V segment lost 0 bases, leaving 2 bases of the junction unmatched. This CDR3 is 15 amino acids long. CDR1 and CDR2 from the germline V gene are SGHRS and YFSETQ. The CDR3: CASSLGQGAHTEAFF. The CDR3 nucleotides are TGCGCCAGCAGCTTGGGACAGGGGGCCCACACTGAAGCTTTCTTT.

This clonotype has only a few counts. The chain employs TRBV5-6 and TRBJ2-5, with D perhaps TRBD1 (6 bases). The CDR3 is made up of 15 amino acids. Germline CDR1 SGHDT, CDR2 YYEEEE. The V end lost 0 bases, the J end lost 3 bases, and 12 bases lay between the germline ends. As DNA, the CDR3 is TGTGCCAGCAGCTTGGACAGGGATTATGAAGAGACCCAGTACTTC. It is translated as CASSLDRDYEETQYF.

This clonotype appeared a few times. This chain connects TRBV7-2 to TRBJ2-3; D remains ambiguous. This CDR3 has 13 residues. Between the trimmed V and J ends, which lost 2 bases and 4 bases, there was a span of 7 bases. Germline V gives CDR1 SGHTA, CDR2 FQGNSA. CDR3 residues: CASSLYFADTQYF. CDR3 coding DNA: TGTGCCAGCAGCTTATACTTCGCAGATACGCAGTATTTT.

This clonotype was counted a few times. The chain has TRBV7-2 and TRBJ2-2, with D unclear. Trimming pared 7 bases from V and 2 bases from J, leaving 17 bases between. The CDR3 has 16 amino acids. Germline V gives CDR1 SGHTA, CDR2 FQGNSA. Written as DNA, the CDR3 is TGTGCCAGCAACCCGACCGGGTTTTCAAACACCGGGGAGCTGTTTTTT. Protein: CASNPTGFSNTGELFF.

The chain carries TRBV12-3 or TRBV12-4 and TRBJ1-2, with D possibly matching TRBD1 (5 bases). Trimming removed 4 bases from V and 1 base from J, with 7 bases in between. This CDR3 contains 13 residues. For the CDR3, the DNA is TGTGCCAGCAGTTGGGGCAGTAACTATGGCTACACCTTC. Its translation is CASSWGSNYGYTF.

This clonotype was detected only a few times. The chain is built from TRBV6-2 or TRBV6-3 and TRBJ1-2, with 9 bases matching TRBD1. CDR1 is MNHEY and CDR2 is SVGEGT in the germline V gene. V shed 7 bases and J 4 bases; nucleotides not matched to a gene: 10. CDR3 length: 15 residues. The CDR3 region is CASTTGTGIGYGYTF. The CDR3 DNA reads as TGTGCCAGCACAACCGGGACAGGGATCGGCTATGGCTACACCTTC.

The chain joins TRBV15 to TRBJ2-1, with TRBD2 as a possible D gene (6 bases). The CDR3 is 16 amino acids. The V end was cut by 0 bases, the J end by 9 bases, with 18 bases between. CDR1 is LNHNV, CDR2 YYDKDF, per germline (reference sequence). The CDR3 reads CATSRDREASWGEQFF. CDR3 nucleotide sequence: TGTGCCACCAGCAGAGATAGGGAGGCTAGCTGGGGTGAGCAGTTCTTC.

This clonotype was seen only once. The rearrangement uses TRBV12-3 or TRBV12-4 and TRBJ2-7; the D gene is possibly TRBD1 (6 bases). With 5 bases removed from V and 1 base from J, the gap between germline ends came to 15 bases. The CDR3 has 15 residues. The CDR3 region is CASSLRGGYSYEQYF. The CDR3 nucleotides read TGTGCCAGCAGTCTCAGGGGCGGGTATTCCTACGAGCAGTACTTC.

Here the CDR3 DNA reads TGTGCCATCAGTGAGTCCCCGCTGGGGGCTTCGAATTCACCCCTCCACTTT. Protein product: CAISESPLGASNSPLHF. The chain carries TRBV10-3 and TRBJ1-6, with D tentatively TRBD1 (6 bases). V shed 0 bases and J shed 7 bases, with 16 bases lying between them. The length of the CDR3 is 17 residues. Germline V gene data show CDR1 as ENHRY and CDR2 as SYGVKD.

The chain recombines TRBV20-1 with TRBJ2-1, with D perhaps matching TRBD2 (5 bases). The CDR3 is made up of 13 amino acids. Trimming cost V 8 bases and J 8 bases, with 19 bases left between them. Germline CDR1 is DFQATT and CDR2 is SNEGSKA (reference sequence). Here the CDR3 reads CSSATPVGDEQFF. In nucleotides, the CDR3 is TGCAGTTCTGCTACCCCTGTCGGGGATGAGCAGTTCTTC.

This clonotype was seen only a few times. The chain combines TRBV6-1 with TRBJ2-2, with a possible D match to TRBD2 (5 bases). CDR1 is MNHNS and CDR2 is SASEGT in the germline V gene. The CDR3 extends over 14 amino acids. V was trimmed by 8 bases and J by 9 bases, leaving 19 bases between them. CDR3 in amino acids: CASGLGSLSRELFF. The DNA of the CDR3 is TGTGCCAGCGGGTTGGGGAGCTTGTCCAGGGAGCTGTTTTTT.

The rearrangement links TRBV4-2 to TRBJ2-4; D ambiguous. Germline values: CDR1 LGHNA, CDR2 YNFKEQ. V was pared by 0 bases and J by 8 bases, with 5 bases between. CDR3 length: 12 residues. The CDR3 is CASSQDDDIQYF. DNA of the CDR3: TGTGCCAGCAGCCAAGATGACGACATTCAGTACTTC.

Here the CDR3 reads CASSVRQGAGELFF. The CDR3 DNA reads TGTGCCAGCAGCGTACGACAGGGGGCCGGGGAGCTGTTTTTT. The genes are TRBV9 and TRBJ2-2; 9 bases align to TRBD1. This CDR3 comprises 14 residues. With 1 base clipped from V and 6 bases from J, the junction kept 1 base outside the gene matches. Germline V gives CDR1 SGDLS, CDR2 YYNGEE.

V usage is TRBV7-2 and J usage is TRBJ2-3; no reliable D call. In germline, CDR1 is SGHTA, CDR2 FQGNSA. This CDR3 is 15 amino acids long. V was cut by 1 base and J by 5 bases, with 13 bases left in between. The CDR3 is CASSLGPGRGDTQYF. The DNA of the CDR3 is TGTGCCAGCAGCTTAGGCCCTGGACGTGGAGATACGCAGTATTTT.

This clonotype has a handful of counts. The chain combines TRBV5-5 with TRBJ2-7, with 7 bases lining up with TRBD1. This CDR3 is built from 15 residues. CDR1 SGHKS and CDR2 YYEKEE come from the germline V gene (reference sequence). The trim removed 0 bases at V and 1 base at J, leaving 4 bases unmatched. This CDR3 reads CASSLATGTSYEQYF. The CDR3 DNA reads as TGTGCCAGCAGCTTGGCGACAGGGACATCCTACGAGCAGTACTTC. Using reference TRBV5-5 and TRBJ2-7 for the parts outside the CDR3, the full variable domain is DAGVTQSPTHLIKTRGQQVTLRCSPISGHKSVSWYQQVLGQGPQFIFQYYEKEERGRGNFPDRFSARQFPNYSSELNVNALLLGDSALYLCASSLATGTSYEQYFGPGTRLTVT.

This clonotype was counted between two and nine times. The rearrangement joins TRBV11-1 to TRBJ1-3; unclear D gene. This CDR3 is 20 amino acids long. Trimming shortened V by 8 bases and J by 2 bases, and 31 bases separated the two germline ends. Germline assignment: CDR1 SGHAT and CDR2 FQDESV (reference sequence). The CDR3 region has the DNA TGTGCCAGCGACGGAGGAATCGTAGGCCTCTCTAAACCTGCTGGAAACACCATATATTTT. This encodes CASDGGIVGLSKPAGNTIYF.

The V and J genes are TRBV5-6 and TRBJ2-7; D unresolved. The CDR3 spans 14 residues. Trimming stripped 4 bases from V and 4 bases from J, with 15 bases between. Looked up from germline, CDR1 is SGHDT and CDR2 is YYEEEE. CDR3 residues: CASSPEIGGYEQYF. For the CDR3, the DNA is TGTGCCAGCAGCCCGGAAATCGGTGGGTACGAGCAGTACTTC.

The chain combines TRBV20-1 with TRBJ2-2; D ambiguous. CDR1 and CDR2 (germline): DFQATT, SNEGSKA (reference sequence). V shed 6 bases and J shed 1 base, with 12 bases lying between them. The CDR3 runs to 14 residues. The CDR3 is CSASPGENTGELFF. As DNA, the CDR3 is TGCAGTGCCTCGCCCGGTGAGAACACCGGGGAGCTGTTTTTT.

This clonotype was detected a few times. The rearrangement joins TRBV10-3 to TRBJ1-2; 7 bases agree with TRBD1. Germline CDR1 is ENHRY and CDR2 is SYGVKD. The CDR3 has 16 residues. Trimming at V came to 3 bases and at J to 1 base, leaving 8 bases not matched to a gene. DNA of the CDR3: TGTGCCATCAGTGAACCCAACAGGGGACTTAACTATGGCTACACCTTC. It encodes CAISEPNRGLNYGYTF.